Detailed here is one T cell receptor beta chain. This clonotype was seen only a few times. Its antigen is unknown. Base-call qualities are not available, and no considerably larger clone is one nucleotide away. This specimen comes from a study of T cell repertoires in cytomegalovirus infection (dated by TCRdb to about 2019). For the study in its entirety: The HLA type of each donor mattered for the analysis, because public TCR beta signatures pointed to carriage of CMV infection along with the matching HLA type.

Sequenced on an Illumina HiSeq 1500. TCRdb itself trimmed the public reads at Q25 with fastp, ran MiXCR and retained productive beta chains. Rows with a matching CDR3 protein are joined into one entry that keeps the most common DNA and genes. A total of about 310,000 distinct CDR3 sequences appear in this sample, about 9.2% of them only once. Clones ranked in the top ten supply approximately 2.3% of the sample. Study-level results and caveats: In both this cohort and an independent cohort of some 350 donors, the cumulative frequency of public TCR beta family members distinguished carriers of CMV infection plus the relevant HLA type. The ex vivo response was dominated by HLA-C-restricted CMV-specific TCR beta clonotypes, and the single most frequent clonotype in two of eight donors was supplied by these HLA-C-restricted clonotypes.

Ends trimmed: V by 2 bases, J by 4 bases; bases unmatched to a gene: 7. The germline V gene gives CDR1 as MDHEN and CDR2 as SYDVKM. There are 15 amino acids in the CDR3, from cysteine to phenylalanine inclusive. Only the CDR3 portion is preserved as DNA: 45 bases, with reading frame beginning at the first base. The sequencing input was PBMCs. The chain couples TRBV28 to TRBJ2-5; TRBD1 lines up with 7 middle nucleotides. This receptor was taken from a human donor in good health (CMV status not recorded). Some clones in this sample may be carry-over from other donors' samples. The nucleotide sequence reads TGTGCCAGCAGTTTAAGGGGGCGCCTAACAGAGACCCAGTACTTC. It specifies CASSLRGRLTETQYF.